This T cell receptor beta chain derives from a study of vaccination and CD4 T cells after COVID-19. At the Johns Hopkins FTIC core, DNA taken from cultured CD4+ T cells was sequenced by way of the Oncomine TCR Beta short-read assay. Cultures of CD4+ T cells served as the source for extracting genomic DNA. One entry per CDR3 protein, called by TCRdb with MiXCR from the PCR reads. The profile shows approximately 22,000 distinct CDR3 sequences, roughly 40% of them singletons. The V and J ends lost 0 bases and 7 bases respectively, with 9 bases between them. This CDR3 is 13 amino acids long. Germline CDR1 SGHDN, CDR2 FVKESK. A note on this clonotype: Its antigen remains unidentified.

Specified treatment: approximately nine-day PBMC culture with coronavirus spike peptide pools or control peptides (ViraFEST assay). This clonotype was sampled from a human donor who received a COVID-19 vaccine. The sequencing used CD4+ T cells from blood, cultured in vitro, collected before SARS-CoV-2 vaccination. The V gene is TRBV14, the J gene TRBJ1-1; TRBD1 is a possible D gene (5 bases). The CDR3 DNA reads TGTGCCAGCAGCCAAGATGTCGGGGGTGAAGCTTTCTTT. As protein: CASSQDVGGEAFF.